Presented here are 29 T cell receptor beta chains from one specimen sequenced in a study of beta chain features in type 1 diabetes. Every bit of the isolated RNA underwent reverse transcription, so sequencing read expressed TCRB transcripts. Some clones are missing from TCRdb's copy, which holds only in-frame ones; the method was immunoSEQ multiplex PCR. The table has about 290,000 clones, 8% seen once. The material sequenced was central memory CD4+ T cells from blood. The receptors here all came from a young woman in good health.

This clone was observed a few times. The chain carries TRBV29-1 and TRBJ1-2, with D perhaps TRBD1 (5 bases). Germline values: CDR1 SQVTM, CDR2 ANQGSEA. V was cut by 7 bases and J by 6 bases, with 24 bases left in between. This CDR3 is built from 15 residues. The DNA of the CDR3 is TGCAGCGCATTCCCCCTTTCGACAGATCTGAATGGCTACACCTTC. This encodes CSAFPLSTDLNGYTF.

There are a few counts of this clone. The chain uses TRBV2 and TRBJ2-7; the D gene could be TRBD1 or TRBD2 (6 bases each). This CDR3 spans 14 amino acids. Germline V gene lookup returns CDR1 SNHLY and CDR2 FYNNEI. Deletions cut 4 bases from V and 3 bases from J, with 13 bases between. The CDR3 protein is CASSVEGGIYEQYF. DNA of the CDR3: TGTGCCAGCAGTGTCGAGGGGGGCATCTACGAGCAGTACTTC. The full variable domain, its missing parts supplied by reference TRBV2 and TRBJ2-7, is EPEVTQTPSHQVTQMGQEVILRCVPISNHLYFYWYRQILGQKVEFLVSFYNNEISEKSEIFDDQFSVERPDGSNFTLKIRSTKLEDSAMYFCASSVEGGIYEQYFGPGTRLTVT.

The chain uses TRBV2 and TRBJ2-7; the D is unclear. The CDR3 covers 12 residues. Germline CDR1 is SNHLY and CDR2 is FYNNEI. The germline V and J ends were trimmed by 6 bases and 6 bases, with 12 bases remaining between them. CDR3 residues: CASSRQSSEQYV. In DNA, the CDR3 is TGTGCCAGCAGCCGGCAGAGCAGCGAGCAGTACGTC.

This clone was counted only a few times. The DNA of the CDR3 is TGTGCCAGCAGTTTGAGCAGCGGAGGCACAGATACGCAGTATTTT. Its protein is CASSLSSGGTDTQYF. This rearrangement joins TRBV28 to TRBJ2-3; a weak D match, TRBD2 (5 bases). V dropped 3 bases and J dropped 1 base, with 11 bases sitting between them. CDR3 length: 15 amino acids. The germline CDR1 and CDR2 sequences are MDHEN and SYDVKM.

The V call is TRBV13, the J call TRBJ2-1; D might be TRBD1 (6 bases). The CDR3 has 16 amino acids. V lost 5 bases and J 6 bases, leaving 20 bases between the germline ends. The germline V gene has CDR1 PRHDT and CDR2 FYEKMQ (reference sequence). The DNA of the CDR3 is TGTGCCAGCAGCGCTCCGGGGTTTAGCAGGGGCAATGAGCAGTTCTTC. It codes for CASSAPGFSRGNEQFF.

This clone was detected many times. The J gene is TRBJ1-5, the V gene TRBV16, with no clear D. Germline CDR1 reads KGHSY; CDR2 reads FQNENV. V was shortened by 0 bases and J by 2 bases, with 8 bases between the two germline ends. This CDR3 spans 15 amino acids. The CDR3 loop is CASSQSGGGNQPQHF. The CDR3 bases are TGTGCCAGCAGCCAATCAGGTGGAGGCAATCAGCCCCAGCATTTT.

CDR3 nucleotides: TGTGCCAGCTCATCGGGACAGGGGGCGGTTGGCTACACCTTC. This encodes CASSSGQGAVGYTF. The J gene is TRBJ1-2, the V gene TRBV18; the match to TRBD1 covers 12 bases. Germline V CDR1 and CDR2: KGHSH, LQKENI. Unmatched junction bases numbered 5, after V lost 5 bases and J lost 7 bases. This CDR3 has 14 residues.

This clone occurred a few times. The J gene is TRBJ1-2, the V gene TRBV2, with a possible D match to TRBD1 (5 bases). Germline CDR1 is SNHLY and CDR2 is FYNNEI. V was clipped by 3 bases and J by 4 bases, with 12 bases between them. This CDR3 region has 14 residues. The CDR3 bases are TGTGCCAGCAGTGATTACGGGACGCTCTATGGCTACACCTTC. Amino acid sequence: CASSDYGTLYGYTF.

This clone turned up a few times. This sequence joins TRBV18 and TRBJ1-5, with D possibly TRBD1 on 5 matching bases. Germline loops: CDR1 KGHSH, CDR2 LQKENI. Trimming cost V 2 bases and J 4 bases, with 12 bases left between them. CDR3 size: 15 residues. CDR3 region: CASSPGGLQNQPQHF. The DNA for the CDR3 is TGTGCCAGCTCACCAGGGGGACTACAGAATCAGCCCCAGCATTTT.

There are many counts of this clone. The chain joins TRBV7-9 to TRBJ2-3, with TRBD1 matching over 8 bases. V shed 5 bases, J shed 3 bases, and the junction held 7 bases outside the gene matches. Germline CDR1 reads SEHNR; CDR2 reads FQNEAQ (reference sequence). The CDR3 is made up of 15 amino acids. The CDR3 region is CASSHQGAGTDTQYF. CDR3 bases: TGTGCCAGCAGCCACCAGGGGGCGGGAACAGATACGCAGTATTTT. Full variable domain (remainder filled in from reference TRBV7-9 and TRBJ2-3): DTGVSQNPRHKITKRGQNVTFRCDPISEHNRLYWYRQTLGQGPEFLTYFQNEAQLEKSRLLSDRFSAERPKGSFSTLEIQRTEQGDSAMYLCASSHQGAGTDTQYFGPGTRLTVL.

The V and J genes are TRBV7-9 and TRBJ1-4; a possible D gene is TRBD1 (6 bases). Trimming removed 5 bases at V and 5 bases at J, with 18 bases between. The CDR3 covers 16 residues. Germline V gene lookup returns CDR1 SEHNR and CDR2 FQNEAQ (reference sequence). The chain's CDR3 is CASSRGWDNRNEKLFF. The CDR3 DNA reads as TGTGCCAGCAGCCGGGGCTGGGACAATAGAAATGAAAAACTGTTTTTT.

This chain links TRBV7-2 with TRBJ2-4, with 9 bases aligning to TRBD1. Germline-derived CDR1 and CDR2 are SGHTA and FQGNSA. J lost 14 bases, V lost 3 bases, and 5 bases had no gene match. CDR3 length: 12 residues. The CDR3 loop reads CASSFGGTGKYF. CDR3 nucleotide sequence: TGTGCCAGCAGCTTCGGGGGGACAGGGAAGTACTTC.

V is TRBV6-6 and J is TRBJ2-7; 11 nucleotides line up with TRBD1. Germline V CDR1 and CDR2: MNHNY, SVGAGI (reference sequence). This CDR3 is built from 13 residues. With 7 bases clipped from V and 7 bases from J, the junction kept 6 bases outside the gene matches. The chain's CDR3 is CASTDRGPGEQYF. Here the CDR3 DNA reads TGTGCCAGCACGGACAGGGGGCCTGGGGAGCAGTACTTC.

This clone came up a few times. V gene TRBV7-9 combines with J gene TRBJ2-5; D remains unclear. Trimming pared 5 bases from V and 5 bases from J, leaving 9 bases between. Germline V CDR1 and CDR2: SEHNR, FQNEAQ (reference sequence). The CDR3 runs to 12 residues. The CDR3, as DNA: TGTGCCAGCAGCCTCGTGGGGGAGACCCAGTACTTC. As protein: CASSLVGETQYF.

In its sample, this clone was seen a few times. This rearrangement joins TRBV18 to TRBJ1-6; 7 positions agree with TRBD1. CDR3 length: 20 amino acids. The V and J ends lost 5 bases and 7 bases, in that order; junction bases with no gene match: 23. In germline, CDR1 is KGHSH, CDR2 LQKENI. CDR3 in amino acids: CASSKRGQEVADGRNSPLHF. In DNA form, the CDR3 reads TGTGCCAGCTCAAAAAGAGGACAGGAGGTTGCGGATGGAAGAAATTCACCCCTCCACTTT. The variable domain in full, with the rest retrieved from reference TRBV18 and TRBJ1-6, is NAGVMQNPRHLVRRRGQEARLRCSPMKGHSHVYWYRQLPEEGLKFMVYLQKENIIDESGMPKERFSAEFPKEGPSILRIQQVVRGDSAAYFCASSKRGQEVADGRNSPLHFGNGTRLTVT.

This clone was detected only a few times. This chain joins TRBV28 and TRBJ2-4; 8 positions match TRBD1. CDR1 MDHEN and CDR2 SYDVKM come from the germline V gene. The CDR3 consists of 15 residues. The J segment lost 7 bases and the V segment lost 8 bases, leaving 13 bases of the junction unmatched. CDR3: CASRGAGTGGNIQYF. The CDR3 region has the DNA TGTGCCAGCCGTGGGGCTGGGACAGGTGGGAACATTCAGTACTTC.

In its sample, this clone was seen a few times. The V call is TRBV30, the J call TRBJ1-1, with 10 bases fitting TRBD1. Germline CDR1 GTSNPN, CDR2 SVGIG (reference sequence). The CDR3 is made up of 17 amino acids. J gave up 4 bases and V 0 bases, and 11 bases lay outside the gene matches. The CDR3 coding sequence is TGTGCCTGGAGTGTCAAGGGACAGGGGAAGAGGGGCACTGAAGCTTTCTTT. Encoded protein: CAWSVKGQGKRGTEAFF. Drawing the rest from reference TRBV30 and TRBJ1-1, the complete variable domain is SQTIHQWPATLVQPVGSPLSLECTVEGTSNPNLYWYRQAAGRGLQLLFYSVGIGQISSEVPQNLSASRPQDRQFILSSKKLLLSDSGFYLCAWSVKGQGKRGTEAFFGQGTRLTVV.

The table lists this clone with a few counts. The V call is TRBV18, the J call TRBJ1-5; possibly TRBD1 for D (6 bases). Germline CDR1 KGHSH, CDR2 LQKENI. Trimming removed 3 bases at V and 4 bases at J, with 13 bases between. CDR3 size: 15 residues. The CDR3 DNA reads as TGTGCCAGCTCACCGAGGAGGGGGGATAATCAGCCCCAGCATTTT. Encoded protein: CASSPRRGDNQPQHF.

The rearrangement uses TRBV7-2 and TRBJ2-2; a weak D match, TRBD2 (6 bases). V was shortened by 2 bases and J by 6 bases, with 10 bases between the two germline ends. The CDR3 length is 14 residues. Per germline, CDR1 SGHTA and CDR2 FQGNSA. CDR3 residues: CASSLQLASGELFF. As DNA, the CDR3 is TGTGCCAGCAGCTTACAACTAGCTTCCGGGGAGCTGTTTTTT.

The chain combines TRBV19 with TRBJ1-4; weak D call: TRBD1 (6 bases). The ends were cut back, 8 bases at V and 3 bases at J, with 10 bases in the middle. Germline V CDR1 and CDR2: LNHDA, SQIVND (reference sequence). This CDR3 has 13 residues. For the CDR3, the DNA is TGTGCCAGTCTCCGGGGGCCTAATGAAAAACTGTTTTTT. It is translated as CASLRGPNEKLFF. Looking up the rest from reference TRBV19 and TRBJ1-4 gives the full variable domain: DGGITQSPKYLFRKEGQNVTLSCEQNLNHDAMYWYRQDPGQGLRLIYYSQIVNDFQKGDIAEGYSVSREKKESFPLTVTSAQKNPTAFYLCASLRGPNEKLFFGSGTQLSVL.

In nucleotides, the CDR3 is TGTGCCAGCGTTCGGTCTAGGGGCGAGCAGTACTTC. Translating gives CASVRSRGEQYF. The V and J genes are TRBV7-9 and TRBJ2-5; D might be TRBD1 (5 bases). The DNA matches TRBJ2-7 better at its end, which makes the J call doubtful. The CDR3 covers 12 residues. Germline values: CDR1 SEHNR, CDR2 FQNEAQ (reference sequence).

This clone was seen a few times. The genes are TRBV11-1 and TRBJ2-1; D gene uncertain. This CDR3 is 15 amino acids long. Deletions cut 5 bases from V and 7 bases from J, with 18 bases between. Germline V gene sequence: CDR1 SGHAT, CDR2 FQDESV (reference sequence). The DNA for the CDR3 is TGTGCCAGCAGCCCTGGGCTGCCATACGGGAATGAGCAGTTCTTC. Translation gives CASSPGLPYGNEQFF.

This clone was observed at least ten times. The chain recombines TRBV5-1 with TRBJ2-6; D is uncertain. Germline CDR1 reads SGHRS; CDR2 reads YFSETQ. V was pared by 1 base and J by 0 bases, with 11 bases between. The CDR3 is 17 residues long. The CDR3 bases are TGCGCCAGCAGCTTGTCGTCCCTGGGCTCTGGGGCCAACGTCCTGACTTTC. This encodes CASSLSSLGSGANVLTF. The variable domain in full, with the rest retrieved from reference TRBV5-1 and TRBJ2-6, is KAGVTQTPRYLIKTRGQQVTLSCSPISGHRSVSWYQQTPGQGLQFLFEYFSETQRNKGNFPGRFSGRQFSNSRSEMNVSTLELGDSALYLCASSLSSLGSGANVLTFGAGSRLTVL.

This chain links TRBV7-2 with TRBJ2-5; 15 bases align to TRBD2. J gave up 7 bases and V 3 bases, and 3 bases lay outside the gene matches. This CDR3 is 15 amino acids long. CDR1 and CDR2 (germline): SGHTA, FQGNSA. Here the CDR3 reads CASSFGLAGGPTQYF. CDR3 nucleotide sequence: TGTGCCAGCAGCTTTGGACTAGCGGGAGGGCCGACCCAGTACTTC.

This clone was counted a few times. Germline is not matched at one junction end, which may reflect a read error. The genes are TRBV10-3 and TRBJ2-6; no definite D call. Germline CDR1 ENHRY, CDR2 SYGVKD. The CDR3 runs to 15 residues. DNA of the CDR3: TGTGCCAGCAGTGACCAGAACTCTGGGGCCAACGTCCTGACTTTC. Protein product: CASSDQNSGANVLTF.

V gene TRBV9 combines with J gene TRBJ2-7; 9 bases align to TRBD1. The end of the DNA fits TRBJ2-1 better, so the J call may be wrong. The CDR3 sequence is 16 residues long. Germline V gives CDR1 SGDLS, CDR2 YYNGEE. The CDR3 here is CASSSTGDRVGYEQFF. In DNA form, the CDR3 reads TGTGCCAGCAGCTCGACGGGGGACAGGGTGGGATATGAGCAGTTCTTC.

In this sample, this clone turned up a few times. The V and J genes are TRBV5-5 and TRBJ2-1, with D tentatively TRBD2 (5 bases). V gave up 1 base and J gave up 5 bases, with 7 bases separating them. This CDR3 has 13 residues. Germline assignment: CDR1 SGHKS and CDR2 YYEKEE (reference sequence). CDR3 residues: CASSLSGDNEQFF. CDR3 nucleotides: TGTGCCAGCAGCTTGAGCGGTGACAATGAGCAGTTCTTC.

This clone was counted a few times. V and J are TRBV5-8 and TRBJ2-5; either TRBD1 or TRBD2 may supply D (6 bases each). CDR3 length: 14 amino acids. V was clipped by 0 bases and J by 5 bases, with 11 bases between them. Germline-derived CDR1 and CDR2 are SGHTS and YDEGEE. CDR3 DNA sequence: TGTGCCAGCAGCTTGGCGGGGGCGACGGAGACCCAGTACTTC. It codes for CASSLAGATETQYF.

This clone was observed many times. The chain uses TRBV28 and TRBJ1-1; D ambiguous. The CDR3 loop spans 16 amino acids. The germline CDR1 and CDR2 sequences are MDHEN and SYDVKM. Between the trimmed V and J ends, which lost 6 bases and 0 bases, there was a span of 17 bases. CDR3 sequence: CASSPQTSTVNTEAFF. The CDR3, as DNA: TGTGCCAGCAGCCCTCAAACGAGTACTGTGAACACTGAAGCTTTCTTT.